These T cell receptor beta chains were read from a single sample in a study of blood T cell repertoires in COVID-19. Sequencing used immunoSEQ multiplex PCR; TCRdb keeps in-frame clones, though not all of them. This sample has around 60,000 clones, with approximately 83% found just once. The sequencing sample was made of peripheral blood. The receptors were sampled from a man aged 50 to 60 with COVID-19, enrolled during active disease. Each CDR3 is given with its conserved first and last residue. The order of the fields is J gene, clone size, V gene, CDR3 protein. Clone size is not always given. Where it is, it says once, few, many or a class for expanded clones.

TRBJ2-3,once,TRBV7-9,CASTLSGDTQYF
TRBJ2-6,-,TRBV28,CASTFGGDGANVLTF
TRBJ2-7,-,TRBV5-4,CASSPAGGGSFFDEQYF
TRBJ1-3,-,TRBV5-5,CASSLKRSSIGNTIYF
TRBJ1-3,-,TRBV6-5,CASSAGGTGNTIYF
TRBJ1-3,-,TRBV12-2,CASRLVEVRTVFSGNTIYF
TRBJ2-7,-,TRBV5-1,CASSEGGLEQYF
TRBJ2-2,-,TRBV27,CASKLRGSTGELFF
TRBJ2-7,many,TRBV6-2/TRBV6-3,CASSSTSGITYEQYF
TRBJ2-3,-,TRBV19,CASSKRRGDTQYF
TRBJ1-2,-,TRBV30,CAWSVPTGVNYGYTF
TRBJ2-7,-,TRBV3-1/TRBV3-2,CASSPIKGLSYEQYF
TRBJ2-3,-,TRBV3-1/TRBV3-2,CASSQAETATQYF
TRBJ2-2,once,TRBV4-3,CASSQVKGAGELFF
TRBJ2-5,once,TRBV30,CASTGRGYQETQYF
TRBJ1-2,-,TRBV7-9,CASSLARGTGNGYTF
TRBJ2-3,-,TRBV29-1,CSVGSGSSPTDTQYF
TRBJ1-6,-,TRBV2,CASRRRQEYNSPLHF
TRBJ2-3,-,TRBV29-1,CSVTGSRSGTDTQYF
TRBJ1-3,-,TRBV20-1,CSARLENTIYF
TRBJ2-1,-,TRBV5-1,CASSLAEQGNNQKQFF
TRBJ2-1,-,TRBV19,CASTPRGGLVNEQFF
TRBJ1-2,-,TRBV6-6,CASSFMGRGPNYGYTF
TRBJ2-7,-,TRBV27,CASSSQTSGSIYEQYF
TRBJ1-3,-,TRBV14,CASSLDRARTNTIYF
TRBJ2-3,-,TRBV19,CASSIISGGGRGTDTQYF
TRBJ2-3,-,TRBV25-1,CASSDAGDFTDTQYF
TRBJ2-1,-,TRBV9,CASSGVARYNEQFF
TRBJ2-1,-,TRBV11-2,CASSPRDRASNEQFF
TRBJ2-1,-,TRBV28,CASSLRNEQFF
TRBJ2-1,-,TRBV7-9,CASSPQREPFF
TRBJ2-2,-,TRBV18,CASSPRAVVTGELFF
TRBJ2-5,-,TRBV7-3,CASSPTGGTQETQYF
TRBJ1-3,-,TRBV21-1,CASSKETGGSGNTIYF
TRBJ1-2,-,TRBV6-5,CASSYSRTGGNYGYTF
TRBJ1-5,-,TRBV2,CASSEALRGNQPQHF
TRBJ1-4,-,TRBV30,CAWSPTTVEANEKLFF
TRBJ1-5,-,TRBV7-8,CASSYTGVGNQPQHF
TRBJ1-1,-,TRBV30,CAQRGPAARNTEAFF
TRBJ1-3,-,TRBV30,CAWTRAGNTIYF
TRBJ2-3,-,TRBV10-1,CASSDRSGTIDTQYF
TRBJ1-5,-,TRBV28,CASRPGDVRHQPQHF
TRBJ2-5,-,TRBV9,CASSVTPSGQTYQETQYF
TRBJ1-2,-,TRBV30,CASRQENLYGYTF
TRBJ1-2,-,TRBV3-1/TRBV3-2,CASSSLGDGYTF
TRBJ2-5,-,TRBV28,CASSLIGPGETQYF
TRBJ2-1,-,TRBV28,CASILQGFSYNEQFF
TRBJ2-7,many,TRBV5-5,CASSLARGPGSYEQYF
TRBJ2-7,-,TRBV2,CASRRETGGYYEQYF
TRBJ2-1,-,TRBV4-1,CASSQGASREQFF
TRBJ2-1,-,TRBV24-1,CATSDPGLVTRGEQFF
TRBJ1-1,-,TRBV19,CASAGPMNTEAFF